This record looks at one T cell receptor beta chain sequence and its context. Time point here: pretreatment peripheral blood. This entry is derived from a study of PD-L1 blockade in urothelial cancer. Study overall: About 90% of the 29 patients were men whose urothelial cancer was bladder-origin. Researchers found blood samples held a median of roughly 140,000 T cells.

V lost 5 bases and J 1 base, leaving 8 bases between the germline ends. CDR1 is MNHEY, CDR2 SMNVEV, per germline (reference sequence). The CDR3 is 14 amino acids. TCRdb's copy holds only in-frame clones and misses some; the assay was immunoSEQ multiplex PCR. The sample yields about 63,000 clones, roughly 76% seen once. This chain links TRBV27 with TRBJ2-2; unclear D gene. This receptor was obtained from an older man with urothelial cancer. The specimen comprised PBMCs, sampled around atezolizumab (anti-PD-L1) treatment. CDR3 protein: CASSNNRNTGELFF. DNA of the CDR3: TGTGCCAGCAGTAATAACAGGAACACCGGGGAGCTGTTTTTT.